A single TCR beta chain is shown here with its context. Its specificity is not known. The entry originates in a study of a mutant IDH1 vaccine in newly diagnosed glioma. Across the study: Across weeks 1, 3, 5, 7, 11, 15, 19 and 23, patients received a vaccination each time, eight in all. Vaccination started 4-6 weeks after radiotherapy alone, or with temozolomide cycles.

TCRdb's copy holds only in-frame clones and misses some; the assay was immunoSEQ multiplex PCR. The sample gives around 62,000 clones, roughly 90% of which show up once; 1.9% is in the top ten. Deletions cut 3 bases from V and 2 bases from J, with 21 bases between. In germline, CDR1 is SGHTA, CDR2 FQGTGA. The CDR3 loop spans 18 amino acids. Time point indicated: week 11, during vaccination. Doses consisted of 300 ug of mutant IDH1 20-mer peptide each, paired with topical imiquimod. The chain couples TRBV7-3 to TRBJ2-3; D possibly matches TRBD1 or TRBD2 (6 bases each). The origin of this receptor is a man aged 35-49 years with glioma. The specimen was PBMCs, collected from a glioma patient whose treatment included an IDH1 peptide vaccine. CDR3 region: CASSLEPLARGNTDTQYF. The CDR3 DNA is TGTGCCAGCAGCTTGGAACCTCTAGCGAGGGGGAACACAGATACGCAGTATTTT.